This T cell receptor beta chain is drawn from a study of monozygotic twins with inflammatory bowel disease. Whole-study findings and limits: IBD patients carried less diverse TCRbeta repertoires (inverse Simpson) than healthy co-twins.

TCRdb reprocessed the 5' RACE reads and reports one entry per CDR3 protein, with no DNA. Recorded for this sample: 110,000 or so distinct CDR3 sequences. To note about this clonotype: What it recognizes is unknown.

The specimen sequenced was blood. The receptor's source is a human donor with ulcerative colitis or Crohn's disease, or a healthy co-twin of an affected twin (not recorded which).

The CDR3 is CSARGADATNEKLFF. The J gene is TRBJ1-4, the V gene TRBV20-1; the TRBD1 assignment by TCRdb is unverifiable without DNA. The CDR3 loop spans 15 amino acids. Germline CDR1 and CDR2: DFQATT and SNEGSKA (reference sequence).